These 18 T cell receptor beta chains were sequenced from one sample in a study of cytomegalovirus exposure and HLA in healthy donors. The primer mix had 60 Vbeta and 13 Jbeta primers. Data came from immunoSEQ multiplex PCR; TCRdb stores just in-frame clones and leaves some out. This sample has some 150,000 clones, with around 80% found just once. The sequenced material came from PBMCs. Receptor source: a man younger than 40 in good health and CMV-seronegative.

The chain employs TRBV7-9 and TRBJ2-1, with D unresolved. The CDR3 is 13 residues long. The germline V gene has CDR1 SEHNR and CDR2 FQNEAQ (reference sequence). V was trimmed by 7 bases and J by 7 bases, leaving 14 bases between them. The CDR3 region is CASTPMSLNEQFF. The CDR3 nucleotides read TGTGCCAGCACCCCAATGAGCCTGAATGAGCAGTTCTTC.

V gene TRBV4-2 combines with J gene TRBJ1-5; D possibly corresponds to TRBD1 (6 bases). The germline gives CDR1 LGHNA, CDR2 YNFKEQ. The CDR3 contains 16 residues. Deletions cut 5 bases from V and 2 bases from J, with 16 bases between. As DNA, the CDR3 is TGTGCCAGCAGCTCAACCCCAGGGGTTGGCAATCAGCCCCAGCATTTT. Amino acid sequence: CASSSTPGVGNQPQHF.

In its sample, this clone was seen a few times. The chain carries TRBV28 and TRBJ1-3; tentatively, D is TRBD1 (5 bases). The CDR3 is 15 residues long. The germline V gene has CDR1 MDHEN and CDR2 SYDVKM. Trimming took off 6 bases at V and 4 bases at J, with 16 bases between the two ends. This chain's CDR3 is CASRNSGHSGNTIYF. DNA for the CDR3: TGTGCCAGCAGGAACTCAGGACACTCAGGAAACACCATATATTTT.

The rearrangement joins TRBV5-1 to TRBJ2-1; TRBD2 might be the D (5 bases). From germline, CDR1 is SGHRS and CDR2 YFSETQ. V was pared by 4 bases and J by 1 base, with 9 bases between. The CDR3 covers 14 residues. The CDR3 reads CASSPPGSYNEQFF. In nucleotides, the CDR3 is TGCGCCAGCAGCCCCCCGGGGTCCTACAATGAGCAGTTCTTC.

This clone came up a few times. CDR3 sequence reads: CASTEGGTGAYEQYF. As DNA, the CDR3 is TGTGCCAGCACCGAGGGGGGGACAGGAGCCTACGAGCAGTACTTC. The chain carries TRBV6-5 and TRBJ2-5; the D gene is possibly TRBD1 (8 bases). The DNA end is a closer match to TRBJ2-7, so the J assignment may be wrong. From germline, CDR1 is MNHEY and CDR2 SVGAGI. The CDR3 has 15 amino acids.

As DNA, the CDR3 is TGTGCCAGTAGTATAATGCTTGGGGCCCCCCATGAGCAGTTCTTC. Protein product: CASSIMLGAPHEQFF. This sequence joins TRBV19 and TRBJ2-1; a possible D gene is TRBD1 (5 bases). Germline V lookup: CDR1 LNHDA, CDR2 SQIVND (reference sequence). The CDR3 contains 15 residues. Trimming cost V 2 bases and J 8 bases, with 16 bases left between them.

This clone came up once. This chain uses TRBV7-9 with TRBJ2-5; 15 nucleotides match TRBD2. CDR1 SEHNR and CDR2 FQNEAQ come from the germline V gene (reference sequence). The length of the CDR3 is 18 residues. V shed 4 bases and J 4 bases; nucleotides not matched to a gene: 10. The CDR3 sequence: CASSSGLAGGPLRETQYF. The CDR3 nucleotides read TGTGCCAGCAGCTCGGGACTAGCGGGAGGTCCCCTTAGAGAGACCCAGTACTTC.

The rearrangement joins TRBV6-5 to TRBJ2-7, with a possible D match to TRBD1 (6 bases). The CDR3 loop spans 13 amino acids. Germline lookup yields CDR1 MNHEY and CDR2 SVGAGI. V shed 6 bases and J shed 2 bases, with 11 bases lying between them. CDR3 nucleotide sequence: TGTGCCAGCAGCTGGGGACAAGCCTACGAGCAGTACTTC. This translates into CASSWGQAYEQYF.

The chain employs TRBV2 and TRBJ1-1; TRBD1 matches 9 bases. Unmatched junction bases numbered 8, after V lost 10 bases and J lost 5 bases. Germline assignment: CDR1 SNHLY and CDR2 FYNNEI. This CDR3 is 13 amino acids long. CDR3 in amino acids: CATPRDRATEAFF. The CDR3 region has the DNA TGTGCCACCCCGCGGGACAGGGCGACTGAAGCTTTCTTT.

The V gene is TRBV5-6, the J gene TRBJ1-2, with TRBD1 matching over 7 bases. The V segment lost 4 bases and the J segment 4 bases; nucleotides outside the gene matches: 7. The CDR3 loop spans 14 amino acids. The V gene's germline CDR1 is SGHDT and CDR2 YYEEEE. CDR3: CASSPDRVSYGYTF. The CDR3 DNA sequence: TGTGCCAGCAGCCCTGACAGGGTTTCCTATGGCTACACCTTC.

The V gene is TRBV5-4, the J gene TRBJ2-5; D might be TRBD2 (6 bases). CDR1 is SGHNT, CDR2 YYREEE, per germline (reference sequence). The CDR3 length is 16 residues. V lost 0 bases and J 2 bases, leaving 14 bases between the germline ends. DNA for the CDR3: TGTGCCAGCAGCTTGGCCTACGGGGGTGGGCAAGAGACCCAGTACTTC. Protein: CASSLAYGGGQETQYF.

V gene TRBV5-1 combines with J gene TRBJ2-5, with 10 nucleotides matching TRBD1. The germline CDR1 and CDR2 sequences are SGHRS and YFSETQ. CDR3 length equals 14 residues. J lost 11 bases, V lost 3 bases, and 10 bases had no gene match. The CDR3 is CASSSGQGVEEQYF. CDR3 bases: TGCGCCAGCAGCTCAGGACAGGGGGTGGAGGAGCAGTACTTC.

The chain recombines TRBV5-1 with TRBJ2-3; TRBD2 might be the D (5 bases). V gave up 0 bases and J gave up 0 bases, with 11 bases separating them. The CDR3 has 16 residues. In germline, CDR1 is SGHRS, CDR2 YFSETQ. CDR3: CASSLGYPGSTDTQYF. As DNA, the CDR3 is TGCGCCAGCAGCTTGGGCTACCCGGGAAGCACAGATACGCAGTATTTT.

V gene TRBV2 combines with J gene TRBJ2-1; 14 nucleotides align to TRBD2. The germline V gene encodes CDR1 SNHLY and CDR2 FYNNEI. The CDR3 is 19 residues long. Unmatched junction bases numbered 7, after V lost 2 bases and J lost 1 base. The CDR3 nucleotides read TGTGCCAGCAGTGAAATTCCTGGACTAGCGGGGGGTTCCTACAATGAGCAGTTCTTC. Translation gives CASSEIPGLAGGSYNEQFF.

The chain couples TRBV28 to TRBJ2-1; TRBD2 might be the D (5 bases). The CDR3 runs to 12 residues. The V gene's germline CDR1 is MDHEN and CDR2 SYDVKM. Trimming shortened V by 5 bases and J by 9 bases, and 11 bases separated the two germline ends. In DNA, the CDR3 is TGTGCCAGCAGTGTCCCGGGATCTGAGCAGTTCTTC. Translation gives CASSVPGSEQFF.

The CDR3 loop reads CASSARGTPHTQYF. The CDR3 nucleotides are TGTGCCAGTAGTGCGCGGGGCACTCCTCATACGCAGTATTTT. The rearrangement links TRBV19 to TRBJ2-3; D is perhaps TRBD2 (6 bases). Between the trimmed V and J ends, which lost 5 bases and 7 bases, there was a span of 16 bases. The CDR3 loop spans 14 amino acids. Looked up from germline, CDR1 is LNHDA and CDR2 is SQIVND (reference sequence). Full variable domain (missing parts from reference TRBV19 and TRBJ2-3): DGGITQSPKYLFRKEGQNVTLSCEQNLNHDAMYWYRQDPGQGLRLIYYSQIVNDFQKGDIAEGYSVSREKKESFPLTVTSAQKNPTAFYLCASSARGTPHTQYFGPGTRLTVL.

The chain couples TRBV27 to TRBJ2-7; 8 bases line up with TRBD1. The CDR3 is 13 residues long. V shed 5 bases and J 4 bases; nucleotides not matched to a gene: 4. Germline V gene sequence: CDR1 MNHEY, CDR2 SMNVEV (reference sequence). This chain's CDR3 is CASSPDRAYEQYF. The CDR3 DNA reads as TGTGCCAGCAGTCCGGACAGGGCGTACGAGCAGTACTTC.

In its sample, this clone ranks as medium-sized. The chain uses TRBV28 and TRBJ1-4, with D hard to call. The CDR3 runs 14 residues. The V gene's germline CDR1 is MDHEN and CDR2 SYDVKM. V lost 4 bases to trimming and J lost 8 bases, with 14 bases between them. The CDR3, as DNA: TGTGCCAGCAGTTCAATATCCCCGAGAGAAAAACTGTTTTTT. Encoded protein: CASSSISPREKLFF.